These 3 T cell receptor beta chains were all obtained from the same sample, sequenced in a study of shared clonotypes between healthy human individuals. Data came from immunoSEQ multiplex PCR; TCRdb stores just in-frame clones and leaves some out. The repertoire has about 1 million clones, around 75% of them found once; the top ten carry about 1.5%. Sequenced: memory CD4+ T cells sorted from blood. The subset here: CD45RA-negative fraction. The source of these receptors is a young man in good health.

The chain is built from TRBV19 and TRBJ1-4; perhaps TRBD1 as D (5 bases). The germline V gene has CDR1 LNHDA and CDR2 SQIVND (reference sequence). The V gene lost 1 base and the J gene lost 3 bases, with 12 bases spanning the gap. The CDR3 consists of 16 residues. This chain's CDR3 is CASSIGSGTSNEKLFF. CDR3 nucleotides: TGTGCCAGTAGTATAGGCTCCGGGACGTCTAATGAAAAACTGTTTTTT.

The chain uses TRBV15 and TRBJ2-1; 8 nucleotides match TRBD2. With 3 bases clipped from V and 7 bases from J, the junction kept 8 bases outside the gene matches. Germline CDR1 and CDR2: LNHNV and YYDKDF (reference sequence). The CDR3 is made up of 15 amino acids. In nucleotides, the CDR3 is TGTGCCACCAGCAGGGCCGGGACTAGACTTAATGAGCAGTTCTTC. It codes for CATSRAGTRLNEQFF.

This sequence joins TRBV10-3 and TRBJ1-2; D gene ambiguous. CDR3 size: 12 residues. V was clipped by 3 bases and J by 5 bases, with 7 bases between them. Germline values: CDR1 ENHRY, CDR2 SYGVKD. CDR3 bases: TGTGCCATCAGTGACTATGGTTATGGCTACACCTTC. It codes for CAISDYGYGYTF.